This T cell receptor beta chain was retrieved from a study of T cells in Graves' hyperthyroidism and ophthalmopathy. Amplification yielded TCR beta CDR3 regions, with RNA transcripts as the source. The HTBI set primed first-round TCR CDR3 RT-PCR. TCRdb re-called the multiplex PCR reads with MiXCR, one entry per CDR3 protein. The table shows about half a million distinct CDR3 sequences, with around 21% occurring only once. This clonotype has only a few counts. The antigen remains undetermined. Trimming pared 6 bases from V and 8 bases from J, leaving 13 bases between. This CDR3 is built from 12 residues. The germline CDR1 and CDR2 sequences are MDHEN and SYDVKM. Findings and caveats of the study: Ophthalmopathy prediction by the model preceded onset by a median roughly 6 months.

The receptor comes from a young man with Graves' hyperthyroidism. The rearrangement joins TRBV28 to TRBJ1-1, with D perhaps TRBD1 (5 bases). Specimen: blood. CDR3 sequence reads: CASRGVMGEAFF. The DNA of the CDR3 is TGTGCCAGCAGAGGGGTTATGGGGGAAGCTTTCTTT.